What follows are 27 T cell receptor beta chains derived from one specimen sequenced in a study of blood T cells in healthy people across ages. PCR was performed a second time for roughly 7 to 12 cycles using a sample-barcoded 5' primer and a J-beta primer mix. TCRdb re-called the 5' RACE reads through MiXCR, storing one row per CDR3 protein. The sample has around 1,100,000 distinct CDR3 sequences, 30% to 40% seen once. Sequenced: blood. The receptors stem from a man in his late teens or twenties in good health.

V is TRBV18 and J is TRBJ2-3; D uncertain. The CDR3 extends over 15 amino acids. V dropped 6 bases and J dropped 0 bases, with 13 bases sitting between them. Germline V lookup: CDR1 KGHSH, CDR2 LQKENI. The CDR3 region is CASSGRSSSTDTQYF. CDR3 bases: TGTGCCAGCTCCGGTCGCAGTTCTAGCACAGATACGCAGTATTTT. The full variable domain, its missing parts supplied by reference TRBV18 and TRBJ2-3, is NAGVMQNPRHLVRRRGQEARLRCSPMKGHSHVYWYRQLPEEGLKFMVYLQKENIIDESGMPKERFSAEFPKEGPSILRIQQVVRGDSAAYFCASSGRSSSTDTQYFGPGTRLTVL.

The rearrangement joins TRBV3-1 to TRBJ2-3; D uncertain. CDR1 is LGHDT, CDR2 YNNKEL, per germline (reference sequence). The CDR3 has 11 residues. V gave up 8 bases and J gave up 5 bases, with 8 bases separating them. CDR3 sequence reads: CASLGGDTQYF. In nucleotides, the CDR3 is TGTGCCAGCCTCGGTGGAGATACGCAGTATTTT.

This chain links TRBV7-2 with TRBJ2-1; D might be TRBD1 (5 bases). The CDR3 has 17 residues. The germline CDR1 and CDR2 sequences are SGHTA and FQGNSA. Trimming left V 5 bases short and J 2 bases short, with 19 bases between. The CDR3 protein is CASSPSQDSLPYNEQFF. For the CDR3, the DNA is TGTGCCAGCAGCCCGTCCCAAGACAGTCTCCCCTACAATGAGCAGTTCTTC.

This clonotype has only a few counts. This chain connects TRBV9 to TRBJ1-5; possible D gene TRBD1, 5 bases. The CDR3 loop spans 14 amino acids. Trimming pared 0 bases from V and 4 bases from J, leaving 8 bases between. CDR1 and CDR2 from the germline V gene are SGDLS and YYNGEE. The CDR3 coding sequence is TGTGCCAGCAGCGTAGTTGGGGGGAATCAGCCCCAGCATTTT. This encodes CASSVVGGNQPQHF. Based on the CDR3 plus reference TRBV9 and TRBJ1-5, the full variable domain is DSGVTQTPKHLITATGQRVTLRCSPRSGDLSVYWYQQSLDQGLQFLIQYYNGEERAKGNILERFSAQQFPDLHSELNLSSLELGDSALYFCASSVVGGNQPQHFGDGTRLSIL.

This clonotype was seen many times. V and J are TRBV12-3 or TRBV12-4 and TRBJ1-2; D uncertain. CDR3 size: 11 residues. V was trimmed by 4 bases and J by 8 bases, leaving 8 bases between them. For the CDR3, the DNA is TGTGCCAGCAGTTACGGGTCGGGCTACACCTTC. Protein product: CASSYGSGYTF.

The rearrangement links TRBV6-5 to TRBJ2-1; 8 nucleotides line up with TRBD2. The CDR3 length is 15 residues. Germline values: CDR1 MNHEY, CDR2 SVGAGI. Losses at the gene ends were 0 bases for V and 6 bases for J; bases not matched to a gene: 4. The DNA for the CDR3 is TGTGCCAGCAGTTACTCGCCGGGAGGGGTCAATGAGCAGTTCTTC. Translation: CASSYSPGGVNEQFF.

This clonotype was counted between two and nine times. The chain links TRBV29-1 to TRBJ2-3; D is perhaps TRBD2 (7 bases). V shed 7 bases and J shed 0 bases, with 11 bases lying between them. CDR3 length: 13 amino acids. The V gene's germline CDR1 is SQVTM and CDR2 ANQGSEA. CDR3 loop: CSGGGRSTDTQYF. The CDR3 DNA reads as TGCAGCGGCGGGGGCCGGAGCACAGATACGCAGTATTTT.

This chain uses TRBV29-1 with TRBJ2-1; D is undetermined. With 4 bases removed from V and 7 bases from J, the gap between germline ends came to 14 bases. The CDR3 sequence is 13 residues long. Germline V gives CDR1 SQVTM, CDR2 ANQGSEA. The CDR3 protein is CSVVRSVGNEQFF. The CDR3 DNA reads TGCAGCGTTGTAAGGAGCGTGGGGAATGAGCAGTTCTTC.

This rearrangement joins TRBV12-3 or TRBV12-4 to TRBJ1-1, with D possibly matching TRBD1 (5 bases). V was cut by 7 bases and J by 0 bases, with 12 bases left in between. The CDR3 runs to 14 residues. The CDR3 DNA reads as TGTGCCAGCACCTGGGGACTAGTGAACACTGAAGCTTTCTTT. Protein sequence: CASTWGLVNTEAFF.

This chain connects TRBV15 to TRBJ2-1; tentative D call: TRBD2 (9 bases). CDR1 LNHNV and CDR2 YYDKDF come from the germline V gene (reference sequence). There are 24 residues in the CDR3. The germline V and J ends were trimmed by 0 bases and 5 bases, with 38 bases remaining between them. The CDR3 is CATSRDGHFPGQVLLAGSNNEQFF. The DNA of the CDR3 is TGTGCCACCAGCAGAGATGGCCATTTTCCGGGACAGGTTCTTCTAGCGGGGTCCAACAATGAGCAGTTCTTC.

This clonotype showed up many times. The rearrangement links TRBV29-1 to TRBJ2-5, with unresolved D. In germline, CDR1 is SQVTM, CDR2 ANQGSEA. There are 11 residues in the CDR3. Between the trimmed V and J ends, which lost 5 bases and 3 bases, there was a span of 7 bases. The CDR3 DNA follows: TGCAGCGTTAGTGCGAAAGAGACCCAGTACTTC. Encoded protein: CSVSAKETQYF. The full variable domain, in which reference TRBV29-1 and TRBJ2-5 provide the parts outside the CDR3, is SAVISQKPSRDICQRGTSLTIQCQVDSQVTMMFWYRQQPGQSLTLIATANQGSEATYESGFVIDKFPISRPNLTFSTLTVSNMSPEDSSIYLCSVSAKETQYFGPGTRLLVL.

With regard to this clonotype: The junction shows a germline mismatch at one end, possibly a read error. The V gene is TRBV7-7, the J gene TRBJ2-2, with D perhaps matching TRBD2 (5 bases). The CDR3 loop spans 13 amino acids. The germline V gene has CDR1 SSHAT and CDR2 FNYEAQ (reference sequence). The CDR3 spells CASSRPGAGELFF. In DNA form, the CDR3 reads TGTGCTAGCAGCCGACCCGGGGCCGGGGAGCTGTTTTTT.

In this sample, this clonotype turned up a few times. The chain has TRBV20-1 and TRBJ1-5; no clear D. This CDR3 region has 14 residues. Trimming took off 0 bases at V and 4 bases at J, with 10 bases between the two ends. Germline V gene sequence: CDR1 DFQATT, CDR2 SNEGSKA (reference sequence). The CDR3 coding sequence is TGCAGTGCTAGAGAGGAGGCGGGGAATCAGCCCCAGCATTTT. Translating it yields CSAREEAGNQPQHF.

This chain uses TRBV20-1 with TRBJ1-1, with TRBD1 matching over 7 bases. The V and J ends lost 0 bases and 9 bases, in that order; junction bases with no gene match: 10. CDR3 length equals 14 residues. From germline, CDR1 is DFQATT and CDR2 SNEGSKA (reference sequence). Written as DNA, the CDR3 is TGCAGTGCTAGAGACATCCAGGGGGACAGTAAAGCTTTCTTT. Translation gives CSARDIQGDSKAFF.

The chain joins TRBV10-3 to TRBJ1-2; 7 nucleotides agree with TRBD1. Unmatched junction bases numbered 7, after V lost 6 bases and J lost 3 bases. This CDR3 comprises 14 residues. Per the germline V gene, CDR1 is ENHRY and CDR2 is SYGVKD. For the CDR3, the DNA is TGTGCCATCAGCACCGGACAGGCATACTATGGCTACACCTTC. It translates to CAISTGQAYYGYTF.

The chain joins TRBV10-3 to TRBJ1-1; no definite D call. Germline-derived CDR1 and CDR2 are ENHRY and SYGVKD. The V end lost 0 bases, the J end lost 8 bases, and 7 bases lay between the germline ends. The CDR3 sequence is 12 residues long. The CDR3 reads CAISESGREAFF. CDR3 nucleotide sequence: TGTGCCATCAGTGAGTCGGGGAGAGAAGCTTTCTTT.

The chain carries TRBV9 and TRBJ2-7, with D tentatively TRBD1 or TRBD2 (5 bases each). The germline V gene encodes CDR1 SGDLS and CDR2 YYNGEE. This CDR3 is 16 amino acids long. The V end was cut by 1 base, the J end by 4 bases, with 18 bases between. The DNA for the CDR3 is TGTGCCAGCAGCGTAAGGGCCGGGACGACGGCTTACGAGCAGTACTTC. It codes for CASSVRAGTTAYEQYF.

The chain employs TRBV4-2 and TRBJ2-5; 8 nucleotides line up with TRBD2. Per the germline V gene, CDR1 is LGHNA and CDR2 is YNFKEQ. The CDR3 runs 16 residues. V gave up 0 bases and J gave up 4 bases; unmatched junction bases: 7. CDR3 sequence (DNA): TGTGCCAGCAGCCAAGAGGTAGCGGGAAGATCAGAGACCCAGTACTTC. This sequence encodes CASSQEVAGRSETQYF.

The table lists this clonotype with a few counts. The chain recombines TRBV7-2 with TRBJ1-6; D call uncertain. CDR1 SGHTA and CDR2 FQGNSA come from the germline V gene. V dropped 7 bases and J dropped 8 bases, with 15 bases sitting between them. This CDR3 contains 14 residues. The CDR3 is CASTLSHQDSPLHF. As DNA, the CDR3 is TGTGCCAGCACCTTGTCCCACCAGGATTCACCCCTCCACTTT.

DNA of the CDR3: TGTGCCAGCAGCTTAGTGAAGGGGGGTAACTATGGCTACACCTTC. It specifies CASSLVKGGNYGYTF. The rearrangement joins TRBV7-2 to TRBJ1-2; possibly TRBD1 for D (6 bases). The CDR3 is made up of 15 amino acids. V lost 1 base and J 1 base, leaving 10 bases between the germline ends. The germline CDR1 and CDR2 sequences are SGHTA and FQGNSA.

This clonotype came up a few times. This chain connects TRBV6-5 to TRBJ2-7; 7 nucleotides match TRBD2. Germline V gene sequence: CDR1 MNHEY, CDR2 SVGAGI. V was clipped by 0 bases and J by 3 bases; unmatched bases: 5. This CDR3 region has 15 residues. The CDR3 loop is CASSYSLAGDYEQYF. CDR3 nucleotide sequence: TGTGCCAGCAGTTACTCGCTCGCGGGGGACTACGAGCAGTACTTC.

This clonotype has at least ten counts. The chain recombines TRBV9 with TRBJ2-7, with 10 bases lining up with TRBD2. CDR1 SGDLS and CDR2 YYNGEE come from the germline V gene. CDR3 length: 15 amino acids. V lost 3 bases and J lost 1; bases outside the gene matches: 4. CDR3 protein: CASSEGSGGSYEQYF. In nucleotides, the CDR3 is TGTGCCAGCAGCGAGGGTAGCGGGGGGTCCTACGAGCAGTACTTC.

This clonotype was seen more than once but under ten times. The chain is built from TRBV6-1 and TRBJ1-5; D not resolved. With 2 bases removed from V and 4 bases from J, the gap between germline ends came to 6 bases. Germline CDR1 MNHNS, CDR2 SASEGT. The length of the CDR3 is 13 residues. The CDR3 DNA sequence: TGTGCCAGCAGTGAATACAAGAATCAGCCCCAGCATTTT. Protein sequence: CASSEYKNQPQHF.

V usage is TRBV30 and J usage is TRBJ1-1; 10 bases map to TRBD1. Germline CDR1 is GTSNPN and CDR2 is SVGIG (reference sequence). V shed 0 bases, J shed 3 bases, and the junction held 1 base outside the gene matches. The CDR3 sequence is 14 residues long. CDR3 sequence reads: CAWSVGTGDTEAFF. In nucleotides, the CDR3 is TGTGCCTGGAGTGTAGGGACAGGGGACACTGAAGCTTTCTTT.

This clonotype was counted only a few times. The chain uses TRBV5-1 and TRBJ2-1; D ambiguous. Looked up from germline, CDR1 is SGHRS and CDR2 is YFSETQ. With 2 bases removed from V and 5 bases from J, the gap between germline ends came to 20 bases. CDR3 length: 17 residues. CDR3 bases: TGCGCCAGCAGCTTTTACGCGGATCGAGCTAGGGACAATGAGCAGTTCTTC. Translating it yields CASSFYADRARDNEQFF.

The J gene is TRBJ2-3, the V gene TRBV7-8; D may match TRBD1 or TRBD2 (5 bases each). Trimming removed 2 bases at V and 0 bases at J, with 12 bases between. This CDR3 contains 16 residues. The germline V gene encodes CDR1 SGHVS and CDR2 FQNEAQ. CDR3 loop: CASSLSGTSSTDTQYF. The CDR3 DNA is TGTGCCAGCAGCTTATCCGGGACCAGCAGCACAGATACGCAGTATTTT.

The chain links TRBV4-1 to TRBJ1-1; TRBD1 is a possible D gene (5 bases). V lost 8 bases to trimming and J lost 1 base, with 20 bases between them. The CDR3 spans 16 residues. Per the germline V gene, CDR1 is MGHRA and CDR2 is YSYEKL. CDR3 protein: CASRKKKQDANTEAFF. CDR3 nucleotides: TGCGCCAGCCGGAAAAAGAAACAGGACGCGAACACTGAAGCTTTCTTT.